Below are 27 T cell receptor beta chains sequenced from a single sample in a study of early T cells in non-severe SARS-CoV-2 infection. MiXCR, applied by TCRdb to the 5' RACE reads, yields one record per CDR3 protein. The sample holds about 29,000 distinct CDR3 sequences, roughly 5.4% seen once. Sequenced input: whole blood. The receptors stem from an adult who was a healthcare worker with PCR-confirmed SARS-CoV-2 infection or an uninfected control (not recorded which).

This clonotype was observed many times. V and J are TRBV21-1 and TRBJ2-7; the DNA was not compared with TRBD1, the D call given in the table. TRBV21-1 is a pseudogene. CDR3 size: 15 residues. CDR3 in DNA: TGTGCCAGCAGCAAAACCAGGACAGGGCCCTACGAGCAGTACTTC. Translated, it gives CASSKTRTGPYEQYF.

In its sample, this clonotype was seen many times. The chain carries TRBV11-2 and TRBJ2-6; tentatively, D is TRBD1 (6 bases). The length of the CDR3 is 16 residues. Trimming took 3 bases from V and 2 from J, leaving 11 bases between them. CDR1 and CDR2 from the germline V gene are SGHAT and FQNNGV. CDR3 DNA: TGTGCCAGCAGCTTCCTAACAGGGACTGGGGCCAACGTCCTGACTTTC. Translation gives CASSFLTGTGANVLTF.

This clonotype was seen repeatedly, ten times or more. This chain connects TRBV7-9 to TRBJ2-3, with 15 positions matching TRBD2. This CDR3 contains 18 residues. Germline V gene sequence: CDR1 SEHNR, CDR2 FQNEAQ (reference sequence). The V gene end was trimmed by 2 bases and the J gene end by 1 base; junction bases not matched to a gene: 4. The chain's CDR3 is CASSLKRTSGRGTDTQYF. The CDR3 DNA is TGTGCCAGCAGCTTAAAACGGACTAGCGGGAGGGGCACAGATACGCAGTATTTT.

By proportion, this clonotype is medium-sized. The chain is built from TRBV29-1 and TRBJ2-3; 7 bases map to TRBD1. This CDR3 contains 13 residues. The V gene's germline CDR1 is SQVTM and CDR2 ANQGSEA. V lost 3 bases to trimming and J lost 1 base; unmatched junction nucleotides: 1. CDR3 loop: CSVDGQGTDTQYF. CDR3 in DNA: TGCAGCGTTGATGGACAGGGCACAGATACGCAGTATTTT.

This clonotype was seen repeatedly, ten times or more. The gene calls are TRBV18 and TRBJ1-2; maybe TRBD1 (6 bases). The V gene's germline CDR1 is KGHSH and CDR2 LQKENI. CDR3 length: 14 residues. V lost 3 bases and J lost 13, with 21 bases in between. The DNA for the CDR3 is TGTGCCAGCTCACCGGACAGCGCGGGCGGAAGGGGCACCTTC. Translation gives CASSPDSAGGRGTF.

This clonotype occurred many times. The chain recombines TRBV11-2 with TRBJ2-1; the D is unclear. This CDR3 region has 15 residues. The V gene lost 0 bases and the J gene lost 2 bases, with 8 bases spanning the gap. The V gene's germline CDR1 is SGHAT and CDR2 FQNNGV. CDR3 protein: CASSLDFATYNEQFF. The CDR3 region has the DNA TGTGCCAGCAGCTTAGACTTCGCAACCTACAATGAGCAGTTCTTC.

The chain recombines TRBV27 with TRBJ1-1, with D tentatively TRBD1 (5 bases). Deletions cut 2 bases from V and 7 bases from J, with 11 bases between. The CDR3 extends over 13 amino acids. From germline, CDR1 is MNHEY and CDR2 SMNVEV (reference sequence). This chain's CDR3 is CASSLKGGGEAFF. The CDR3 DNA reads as TGTGCCAGCAGTTTAAAGGGTGGGGGTGAAGCTTTCTTT.

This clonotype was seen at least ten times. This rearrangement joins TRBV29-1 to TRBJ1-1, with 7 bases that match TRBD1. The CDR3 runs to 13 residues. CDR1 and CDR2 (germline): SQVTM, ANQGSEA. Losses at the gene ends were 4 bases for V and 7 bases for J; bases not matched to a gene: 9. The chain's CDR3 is CSVVLGSGGEAFF. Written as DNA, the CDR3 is TGCAGCGTTGTCTTGGGGTCAGGGGGTGAAGCTTTCTTT. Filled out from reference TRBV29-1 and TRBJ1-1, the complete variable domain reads SAVISQKPSRDICQRGTSLTIQCQVDSQVTMMFWYRQQPGQSLTLIATANQGSEATYESGFVIDKFPISRPNLTFSTLTVSNMSPEDSSIYLCSVVLGSGGEAFFGQGTRLTVV.

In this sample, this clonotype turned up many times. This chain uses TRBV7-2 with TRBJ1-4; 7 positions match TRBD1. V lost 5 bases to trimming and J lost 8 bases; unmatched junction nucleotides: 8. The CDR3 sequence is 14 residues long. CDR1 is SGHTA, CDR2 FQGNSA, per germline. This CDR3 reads CASSPGTAGEKLFF. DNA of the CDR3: TGTGCCAGCAGCCCCGGGACAGCGGGGGAAAAACTGTTTTTT.

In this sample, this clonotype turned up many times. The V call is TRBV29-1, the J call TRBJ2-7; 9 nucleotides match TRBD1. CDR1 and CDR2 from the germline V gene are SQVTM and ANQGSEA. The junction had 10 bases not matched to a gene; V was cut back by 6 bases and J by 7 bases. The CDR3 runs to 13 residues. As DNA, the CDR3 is TGCAGCGTCGTCCTGGACAGGGGACGGGAGCAGTACTTC. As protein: CSVVLDRGREQYF.

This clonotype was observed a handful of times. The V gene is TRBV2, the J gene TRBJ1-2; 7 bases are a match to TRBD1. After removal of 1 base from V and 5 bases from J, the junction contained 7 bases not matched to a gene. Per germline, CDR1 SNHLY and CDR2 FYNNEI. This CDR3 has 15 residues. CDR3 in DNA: TGTGCCAGCAGTGAAGTCGACAGGGACGTTTATGGCTACACCTTC. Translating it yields CASSEVDRDVYGYTF.

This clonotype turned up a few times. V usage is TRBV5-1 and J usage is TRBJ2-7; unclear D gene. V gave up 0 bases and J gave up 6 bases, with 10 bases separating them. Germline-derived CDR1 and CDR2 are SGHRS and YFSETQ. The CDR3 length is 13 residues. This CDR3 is CASSLARLGEQYF. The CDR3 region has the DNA TGCGCCAGCAGCTTGGCAAGACTCGGCGAGCAGTACTTC.

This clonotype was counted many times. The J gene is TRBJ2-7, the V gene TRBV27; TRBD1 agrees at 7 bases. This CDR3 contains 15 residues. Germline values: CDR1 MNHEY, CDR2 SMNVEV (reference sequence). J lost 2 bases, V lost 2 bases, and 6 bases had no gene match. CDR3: CASSLTGTDAYEQYF. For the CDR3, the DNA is TGTGCCAGCAGTTTAACCGGGACAGACGCCTACGAGCAGTACTTC.

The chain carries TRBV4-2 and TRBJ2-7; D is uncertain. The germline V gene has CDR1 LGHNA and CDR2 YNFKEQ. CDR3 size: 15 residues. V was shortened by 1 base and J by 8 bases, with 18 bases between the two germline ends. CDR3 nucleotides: TGTGCCAGCAGCCAAGTCGAAGTAGCTCGAAACAAGCAGTACTTC. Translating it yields CASSQVEVARNKQYF.

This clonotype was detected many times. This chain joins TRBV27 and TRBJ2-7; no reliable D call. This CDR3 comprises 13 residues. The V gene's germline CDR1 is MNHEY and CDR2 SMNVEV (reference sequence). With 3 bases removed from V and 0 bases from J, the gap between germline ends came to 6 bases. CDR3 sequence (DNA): TGTGCCAGCAGTTTCCGCTTCTCCTACGAGCAGTACTTC. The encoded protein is CASSFRFSYEQYF.

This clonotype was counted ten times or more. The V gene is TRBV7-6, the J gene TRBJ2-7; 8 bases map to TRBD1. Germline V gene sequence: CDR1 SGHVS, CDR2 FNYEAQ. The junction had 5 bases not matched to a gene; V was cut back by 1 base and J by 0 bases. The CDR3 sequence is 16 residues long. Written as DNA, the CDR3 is TGTGCCAGCAGCTTAGTAGGACAGGGATCCTCCTACGAGCAGTACTTC. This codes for CASSLVGQGSSYEQYF.

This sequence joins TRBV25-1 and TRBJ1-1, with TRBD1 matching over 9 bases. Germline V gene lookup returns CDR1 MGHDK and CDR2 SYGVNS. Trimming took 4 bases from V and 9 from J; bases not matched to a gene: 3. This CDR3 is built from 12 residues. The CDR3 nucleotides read TGTGCCAGCAGTGTGGGACAGGGAAAAGCTTTCTTT. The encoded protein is CASSVGQGKAFF.

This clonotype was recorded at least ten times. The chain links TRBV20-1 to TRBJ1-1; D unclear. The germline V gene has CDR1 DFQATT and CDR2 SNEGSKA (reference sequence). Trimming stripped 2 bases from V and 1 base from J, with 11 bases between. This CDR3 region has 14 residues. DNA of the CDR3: TGCAGTGCTAGAAAGGCCAGTGCGAACACTGAAGCTTTCTTT. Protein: CSARKASANTEAFF.

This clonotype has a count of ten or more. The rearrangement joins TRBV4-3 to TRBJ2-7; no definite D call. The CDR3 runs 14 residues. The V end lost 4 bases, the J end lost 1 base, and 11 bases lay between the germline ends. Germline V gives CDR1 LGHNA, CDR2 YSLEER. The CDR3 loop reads CASSLEIRSYEQYF. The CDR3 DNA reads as TGCGCCAGCAGCCTCGAAATTCGATCCTACGAGCAGTACTTC.

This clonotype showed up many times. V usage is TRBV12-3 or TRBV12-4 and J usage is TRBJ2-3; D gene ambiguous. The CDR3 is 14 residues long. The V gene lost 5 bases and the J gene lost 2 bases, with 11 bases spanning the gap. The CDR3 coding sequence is TGTGCCAGCAGTCTAAGCGAAAACACAGATACGCAGTATTTT. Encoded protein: CASSLSENTDTQYF.

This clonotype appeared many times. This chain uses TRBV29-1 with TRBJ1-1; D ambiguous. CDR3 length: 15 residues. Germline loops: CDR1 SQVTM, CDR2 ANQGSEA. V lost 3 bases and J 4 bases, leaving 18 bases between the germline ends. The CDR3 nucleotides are TGCAGCGTTGATGAAGTCGAAGGGCGGGGCACTGAAGCTTTCTTT. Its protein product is CSVDEVEGRGTEAFF.

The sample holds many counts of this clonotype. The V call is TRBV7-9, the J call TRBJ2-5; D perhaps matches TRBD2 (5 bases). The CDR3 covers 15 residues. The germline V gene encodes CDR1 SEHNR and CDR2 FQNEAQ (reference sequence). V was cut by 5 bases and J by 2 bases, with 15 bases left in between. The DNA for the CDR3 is TGTGCCAGCAGCCAATTCGGGGTCGGACAAGAGACCCAGTACTTC. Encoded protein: CASSQFGVGQETQYF. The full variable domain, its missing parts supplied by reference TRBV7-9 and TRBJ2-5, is DTGVSQNPRHKITKRGQNVTFRCDPISEHNRLYWYRQTLGQGPEFLTYFQNEAQLEKSRLLSDRFSAERPKGSFSTLEIQRTEQGDSAMYLCASSQFGVGQETQYFGPGTRLLVL.

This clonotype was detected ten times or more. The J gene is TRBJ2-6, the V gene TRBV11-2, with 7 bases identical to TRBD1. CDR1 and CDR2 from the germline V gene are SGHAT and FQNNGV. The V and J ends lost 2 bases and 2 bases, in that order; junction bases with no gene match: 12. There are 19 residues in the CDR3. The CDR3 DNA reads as TGTGCCAGCAGCTTATCCGGTGACAGGGTATCGACTGGGGCCAACGTCCTGACTTTC. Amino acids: CASSLSGDRVSTGANVLTF.

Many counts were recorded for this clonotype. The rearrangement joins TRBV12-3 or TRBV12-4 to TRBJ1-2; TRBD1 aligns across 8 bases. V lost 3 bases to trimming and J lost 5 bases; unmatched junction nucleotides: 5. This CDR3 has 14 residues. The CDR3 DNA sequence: TGTGCCAGCAGTTTGGGGACAGGTTTTTATGGCTACACCTTC. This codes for CASSLGTGFYGYTF.

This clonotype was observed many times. In nucleotides, the CDR3 is TGTGCCAGCTCACGGGACGGACCACAAGAGACCCAGTACTTC. Residues: CASSRDGPQETQYF. The J gene is TRBJ2-5, the V gene TRBV18; possibly TRBD1 or TRBD2 for D (5 bases each). The germline V gene has CDR1 KGHSH and CDR2 LQKENI. The CDR3 runs 14 residues. V shed 4 bases and J shed 2 bases, with 11 bases lying between them.

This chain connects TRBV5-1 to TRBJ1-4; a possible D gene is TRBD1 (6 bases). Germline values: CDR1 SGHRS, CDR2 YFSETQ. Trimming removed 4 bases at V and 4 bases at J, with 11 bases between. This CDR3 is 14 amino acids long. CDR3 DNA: TGCGCCAGCAGCCCGCAGGGGAGTAATGAAAAACTGTTTTTT. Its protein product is CASSPQGSNEKLFF.

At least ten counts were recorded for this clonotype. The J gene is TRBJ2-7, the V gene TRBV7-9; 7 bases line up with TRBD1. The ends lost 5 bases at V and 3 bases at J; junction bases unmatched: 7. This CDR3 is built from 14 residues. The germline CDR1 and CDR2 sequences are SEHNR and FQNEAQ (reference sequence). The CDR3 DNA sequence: TGTGCCAGCAGCCAAGGACAGGACAGCTACGAGCAGTACTTC. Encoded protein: CASSQGQDSYEQYF. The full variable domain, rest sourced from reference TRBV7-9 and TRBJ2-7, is DTGVSQNPRHKITKRGQNVTFRCDPISEHNRLYWYRQTLGQGPEFLTYFQNEAQLEKSRLLSDRFSAERPKGSFSTLEIQRTEQGDSAMYLCASSQGQDSYEQYFGPGTRLTVT.